This TCR beta chain was recorded in a study of cytomegalovirus exposure and HLA in healthy donors. Turning to the study itself: The platform used for the 120 or so validation repertoires matched that of the roughly 720 first-cohort repertoires, a later analysis reported.

A remark on this clone: The antigen is undetermined.

Assay used: immunoSEQ multiplex PCR; TCRdb lists only in-frame clones, some missing. The sample carries approximately 300,000 clones, approximately 90% recorded once. The CDR3 is 16 amino acids. Trimming removed 4 bases from V and 0 bases from J; junction bases left unmatched: 6. Per germline, CDR1 MDHEN and CDR2 SYDVKM. Among the 90 to 150 subjects of the validation cohort, separate from the roughly 730-subject first cohort, were the donors. General study points: Published work reported that the classifier diagnosed cytomegalovirus status with high specificity and sensitivity. Specificity for CMV antigens was confirmed in vitro for a few of the CMV-associated chains.

The rearrangement joins TRBV28 to TRBJ1-5; TRBD1 agrees at 7 bases. The source of this sequence is a woman between 18 and 30 years old in good health and CMV-seronegative. Input material: PBMCs. The CDR3 region is CASSSAEGASNQPQHF. For the CDR3, the DNA is TGTGCCAGCAGTTCGGCGGAGGGGGCTAGCAATCAGCCCCAGCATTTT.